A single sample gave rise to the 29 T cell receptor beta chains below, sequenced in a study of T cell changes during pregnancy in multiple sclerosis. Profiling relied on immunoSEQ multiplex PCR, and the TCRdb table lists in-frame clones only, not all of them. The sample shows tens of thousands of clones, roughly 93% of them seen only once. Specimen: peripheral blood, collected in the second trimester of pregnancy. The receptors here all came from a female donor in good health, enrolled as a control in a pregnancy study.

V usage is TRBV29-1 and J usage is TRBJ2-5; 8 bases align to TRBD1. The V gene end was trimmed by 6 bases and the J gene end by 5 bases; junction bases not matched to a gene: 8. In germline, CDR1 is SQVTM, CDR2 ANQGSEA. This CDR3 has 13 residues. The CDR3 DNA reads TGCAGCGTGGGAGGACAGGGCGGCGAGACCCAGTACTTC. Protein product: CSVGGQGGETQYF. Based on the CDR3 plus reference TRBV29-1 and TRBJ2-5, the full variable domain is SAVISQKPSRDICQRGTSLTIQCQVDSQVTMMFWYRQQPGQSLTLIATANQGSEATYESGFVIDKFPISRPNLTFSTLTVSNMSPEDSSIYLCSVGGQGGETQYFGPGTRLLVL.

The J gene is TRBJ1-6, the V gene TRBV10-3; 7 bases align to TRBD1. Looked up from germline, CDR1 is ENHRY and CDR2 is SYGVKD. V was pared by 7 bases and J by 9 bases, with 18 bases of the junction left unmatched. The CDR3 loop spans 17 amino acids. CDR3 loop: CAIITGTDYFEGSPLHF. As DNA, the CDR3 is TGTGCCATCATTACCGGGACAGATTATTTCGAGGGTTCACCCCTCCACTTT.

The genes are TRBV28 and TRBJ2-1; a weak D match, TRBD2 (6 bases). V dropped 5 bases and J dropped 7 bases, with 12 bases sitting between them. This CDR3 region has 13 residues. The germline V gene encodes CDR1 MDHEN and CDR2 SYDVKM. The CDR3: CASSGPGRNEQFF. The CDR3 DNA is TGTGCCAGCAGTGGGCCTGGGAGGAATGAGCAGTTCTTC.

This chain connects TRBV7-6 to TRBJ1-4, with 7 positions matching TRBD1. CDR1 is SGHVS and CDR2 is FNYEAQ in the germline V gene. With V trimmed by 5 bases and J by 0 bases, 15 bases remained unmatched. This CDR3 comprises 19 residues. CDR3 in DNA: TGTGCCAGCAGCACACGGGGGAGACAGGGAAGGGCAACTAATGAAAAACTGTTTTTT. Translation: CASSTRGRQGRATNEKLFF.

The rearrangement uses TRBV28 and TRBJ2-7, with 7 bases identical to TRBD2. V trimming: 8 bases; J trimming: 0 bases; junction bases outside the gene matches: 16. CDR3 size: 17 residues. Germline lookup yields CDR1 MDHEN and CDR2 SYDVKM. The CDR3 sequence: CASRRPHSGPNSYEQYF. The CDR3 nucleotides are TGTGCCAGCCGTCGTCCCCATAGCGGGCCTAACTCCTACGAGCAGTACTTC.

The rearrangement joins TRBV9 to TRBJ1-4; D remains ambiguous. This CDR3 is 16 amino acids long. CDR1 and CDR2 (germline): SGDLS, YYNGEE. The V end was cut by 5 bases, the J end by 7 bases, with 21 bases between. CDR3 region: CASSAITGVPSEKLFF. In nucleotides, the CDR3 is TGTGCCAGCAGTGCAATCACCGGGGTTCCAAGTGAAAAACTGTTTTTT.

The V gene is TRBV6-1, the J gene TRBJ2-2; TRBD1 agrees at 8 bases. The length of the CDR3 is 14 residues. CDR1 MNHNS and CDR2 SASEGT come from the germline V gene. The junction had 2 bases not matched to a gene; V was cut back by 3 bases and J by 5 bases. The CDR3 region is CASSETGETGELFF. In DNA, the CDR3 is TGTGCCAGCAGTGAGACAGGGGAAACCGGGGAGCTGTTTTTT.

The J gene is TRBJ2-1, the V gene TRBV10-3, with a weak D call TRBD2 (6 bases). CDR1 is ENHRY and CDR2 is SYGVKD in the germline V gene. The CDR3 length is 14 residues. The germline V and J ends were trimmed by 0 bases and 9 bases, with 12 bases remaining between them. The CDR3 DNA is TGTGCCATCAGTGAGTCGGGCGGGACGGGTGAGCAGTTCTTC. This sequence encodes CAISESGGTGEQFF.

The V gene is TRBV2, the J gene TRBJ2-1, with 9 bases identical to TRBD2. The germline V gene encodes CDR1 SNHLY and CDR2 FYNNEI. The CDR3 sequence is 16 residues long. The trim removed 3 bases at V and 3 bases at J, leaving 6 bases unmatched. The CDR3 sequence: CASSERRGGRYNEQFF. In DNA, the CDR3 is TGTGCCAGCAGTGAGCGGCGGGGGGGCCGCTACAATGAGCAGTTCTTC.

This clone was counted a single time. The chain carries TRBV6-1 and TRBJ1-3; weak D call: TRBD1 (6 bases). The CDR3 runs to 15 residues. Trimming left V 8 bases short and J 0 bases short, with 14 bases between. Germline-derived CDR1 and CDR2 are MNHNS and SASEGT. DNA of the CDR3: TGTGCCAGCTCCGGACAGTCAGGCTCTGGAAACACCATATATTTT. This sequence encodes CASSGQSGSGNTIYF.

This clone was seen a single time. The chain is built from TRBV7-8 and TRBJ2-7, with 8 nucleotides matching TRBD1. The CDR3 consists of 14 residues. From germline, CDR1 is SGHVS and CDR2 FQNEAQ. J gave up 2 bases and V 1 base, and 1 base lay outside the gene matches. The DNA of the CDR3 is TGTGCCAGCAGCTTAGAACAGGGGGCCTACGAGCAGTACTTC. It encodes CASSLEQGAYEQYF.

J is TRBJ2-1 and V is TRBV9, with 12 bases aligning to TRBD2. There are 15 residues in the CDR3. V was clipped by 3 bases and J by 6 bases; unmatched bases: 4. Germline CDR1 SGDLS, CDR2 YYNGEE. The CDR3 DNA reads TGTGCCAGCAGCGAACTAGCGGGAGGCCTCAATGAGCAGTTCTTC. This sequence encodes CASSELAGGLNEQFF.

The V and J genes are TRBV5-6 and TRBJ2-5; D remains ambiguous. The germline CDR1 and CDR2 sequences are SGHDT and YYEEEE. V was pared by 4 bases and J by 3 bases, with 10 bases between. The CDR3 runs to 13 residues. The CDR3 nucleotides read TGTGCCAGCAGCGCGACATTAGAAGAGACCCAGTACTTC. Translated: CASSATLEETQYF.

The count of this clone is one. The chain uses TRBV27 and TRBJ2-3; the D gene is possibly TRBD2 (5 bases). CDR1 and CDR2 from the germline V gene are MNHEY and SMNVEV (reference sequence). V was trimmed by 5 bases and J by 5 bases, leaving 14 bases between them. The CDR3 consists of 14 residues. The CDR3 protein is CASSPTLRGDTQYF. CDR3 bases: TGTGCCAGCAGTCCCACGCTCCGGGGAGATACGCAGTATTTT.

The chain links TRBV9 to TRBJ2-1; 13 bases are a match to TRBD2. Losses at the gene ends were 4 bases for V and 3 bases for J; bases not matched to a gene: 13. Germline V gene data show CDR1 as SGDLS and CDR2 as YYNGEE. CDR3 length: 19 residues. Written as DNA, the CDR3 is TGTGCCAGCAGCCTCAAGATAGGGACTAGCGGGGTGAACTACAATGAGCAGTTCTTC. Protein product: CASSLKIGTSGVNYNEQFF.

The V call is TRBV10-3, the J call TRBJ2-3; possibly TRBD2 for D (6 bases). V shed 4 bases and J shed 6 bases, with 8 bases lying between them. Germline V CDR1 and CDR2: ENHRY, SYGVKD. The CDR3 covers 12 residues. The CDR3 sequence is CAISGGRDTQYF. The CDR3 DNA sequence: TGTGCCATCAGTGGGGGGAGGGATACGCAGTATTTT.

This sequence joins TRBV18 and TRBJ1-4; 8 bases map to TRBD1. This CDR3 spans 13 amino acids. From germline, CDR1 is KGHSH and CDR2 LQKENI. With V trimmed by 3 bases and J by 8 bases, 2 bases remained unmatched. The CDR3 here is CASSPGQAEKLFF. CDR3 DNA sequence: TGTGCCAGCTCACCGGGACAGGCCGAAAAACTGTTTTTT.

J is TRBJ2-1 and V is TRBV28, with D unclear. The CDR3 length is 13 residues. V was pared by 4 bases and J by 5 bases, with 9 bases between. Germline CDR1 and CDR2: MDHEN and SYDVKM. CDR3 sequence: CASSSLDDNEQFF. The CDR3, as DNA: TGTGCCAGCAGTTCCTTAGATGACAATGAGCAGTTCTTC.

V gene TRBV5-1 combines with J gene TRBJ1-1, with D possibly TRBD1 on 5 matching bases. The V and J ends lost 7 bases and 3 bases respectively, with 16 bases between them. The CDR3 loop spans 14 amino acids. The germline CDR1 and CDR2 sequences are SGHRS and YFSETQ. The CDR3 region has the DNA TGCGCCAGCTCATTCTCTGGGGGGGACACTGAAGCTTTCTTT. Encoded protein: CASSFSGGDTEAFF.

V is TRBV7-9 and J is TRBJ1-1, with 9 positions matching TRBD1. Germline-derived CDR1 and CDR2 are SEHNR and FQNEAQ (reference sequence). The V segment lost 5 bases and the J segment 1 base; nucleotides outside the gene matches: 5. The CDR3 totals 15 residues. The CDR3 spells CASSQTGGKNTEAFF. Here the CDR3 DNA reads TGTGCCAGCAGCCAGACAGGGGGAAAGAACACTGAAGCTTTCTTT.

The V call is TRBV9, the J call TRBJ2-2; 7 nucleotides match TRBD2. V shed 1 base, J shed 1 base, and the junction held 4 bases outside the gene matches. The CDR3 has 16 residues. Germline-derived CDR1 and CDR2 are SGDLS and YYNGEE. CDR3 nucleotides: TGTGCCAGCAGCGTAAGGTCTAGCGGGAACACCGGGGAGCTGTTTTTT. Protein product: CASSVRSSGNTGELFF.

The rearrangement joins TRBV30 to TRBJ1-1; possibly TRBD1 for D (6 bases). CDR1 is GTSNPN and CDR2 is SVGIG in the germline V gene (reference sequence). The V end was cut by 3 bases, the J end by 3 bases, with 17 bases between. This CDR3 has 15 residues. The CDR3 DNA reads as TGTGCCTGGAGCGCAGGGGACCACTCCTACACTGAAGCTTTCTTT. Protein: CAWSAGDHSYTEAFF. The full variable domain, rest sourced from reference TRBV30 and TRBJ1-1, is SQTIHQWPATLVQPVGSPLSLECTVEGTSNPNLYWYRQAAGRGLQLLFYSVGIGQISSEVPQNLSASRPQDRQFILSSKKLLLSDSGFYLCAWSAGDHSYTEAFFGQGTRLTVV.

V usage is TRBV29-1 and J usage is TRBJ2-7, with a possible D match to TRBD1 (5 bases). Trimming left V 6 bases short and J 3 bases short, with 18 bases between. Per germline, CDR1 SQVTM and CDR2 ANQGSEA. The CDR3 is 14 amino acids. The CDR3 DNA follows: TGCAGCGTACAGGCCCCCAGCACGAACTACGAGCAGTACTTC. This encodes CSVQAPSTNYEQYF.

The rearrangement uses TRBV5-6 and TRBJ1-1; TRBD1 is a possible D gene (6 bases). Germline V CDR1 and CDR2: SGHDT, YYEEEE. The CDR3 sequence is 13 residues long. V was cut by 0 bases and J by 4 bases, with 7 bases left in between. The CDR3 region has the DNA TGTGCCAGCAGCTTGGAAGGGGGCACTGAAGCTTTCTTT. Protein: CASSLEGGTEAFF.

This rearrangement joins TRBV7-2 to TRBJ2-2; TRBD2 aligns across 8 bases. Germline lookup yields CDR1 SGHTA and CDR2 FQGNSA. The CDR3 is made up of 15 amino acids. V was clipped by 5 bases and J by 4 bases; unmatched bases: 6. This CDR3 is CASSPGLAFTGELFF. CDR3 nucleotides: TGTGCCAGCAGCCCTGGACTAGCCTTCACCGGGGAGCTGTTTTTT. Together with reference TRBV7-2 and TRBJ2-2, the CDR3 gives the full variable domain: GAGVSQSPSNKVTEKGKDVELRCDPISGHTALYWYRQSLGQGLEFLIYFQGNSAPDKSGLPSDRFSAERTGGSVSTLTIQRTQQEDSAVYLCASSPGLAFTGELFFGEGSRLTVL.

The rearrangement links TRBV10-3 to TRBJ1-1; TRBD1 might be the D (5 bases). Germline V CDR1 and CDR2: ENHRY, SYGVKD. V shed 6 bases and J shed 3 bases, with 23 bases lying between them. This CDR3 is built from 17 residues. The CDR3 sequence: CAIRRTPSGEGHTEAFF. The CDR3 DNA reads TGTGCCATCAGACGGACTCCCTCGGGGGAAGGACACACTGAAGCTTTCTTT.

The chain joins TRBV6-1 to TRBJ1-5; possibly TRBD1 for D (5 bases). The CDR3 contains 16 residues. Trimming stripped 3 bases from V and 4 bases from J, with 16 bases between. CDR1 is MNHNS and CDR2 is SASEGT in the germline V gene. CDR3 nucleotide sequence: TGTGCCAGCAGTGAGGGGACGCAAGGGAGGAATCAGCCCCAGCATTTT. It is translated as CASSEGTQGRNQPQHF.

The V and J genes are TRBV27 and TRBJ1-2, with a possible D match to TRBD1 (6 bases). Looked up from germline, CDR1 is MNHEY and CDR2 is SMNVEV (reference sequence). This CDR3 contains 16 residues. Trimming left V 8 bases short and J 7 bases short, with 26 bases between. In DNA, the CDR3 is TGTGCCAGCGGGTCCCTTCTGGACAGCCCTTCGGCTGGCTACACCTTC. This sequence encodes CASGSLLDSPSAGYTF.

This clone appeared a few times. This chain joins TRBV13 and TRBJ2-1, with 9 bases identical to TRBD2. Germline trimming cut 5 bases from V and 7 bases from J; bases unmatched to any gene: 9. The CDR3 covers 15 residues. Per germline, CDR1 PRHDT and CDR2 FYEKMQ (reference sequence). CDR3 in amino acids: CASSPRRGGLNEQFF. In DNA, the CDR3 is TGTGCCAGCAGCCCCAGGCGGGGGGGCCTAAATGAGCAGTTCTTC.